This TCR beta chain was captured by sequencing in a study of identical twins. TCRdb passed the 5' RACE reads through MiXCR, listing each CDR3 protein once. The sample yields under 900,000 distinct CDR3 sequences, 9% to 15% seen once. The V gene's germline CDR1 is WNHNN and CDR2 SYGVQD (reference sequence). The CDR3 is 15 amino acids. V dropped 5 bases and J dropped 3; count of bases not matched to a gene: 3. The table lists this clonotype with many counts. These data were also filed under a second study, of yellow fever vaccine responses in identical twins.

This TCR came from a woman in her late teens or twenties in good health. The chain couples TRBV10-1 to TRBJ2-3; 12 bases match TRBD2. The source material was PBMCs. CDR3 residues: CASSRTSGTTDTQYF. For the CDR3, the DNA is TGCGCCAGCAGTCGGACTAGCGGGACGACAGATACGCAGTATTTT.